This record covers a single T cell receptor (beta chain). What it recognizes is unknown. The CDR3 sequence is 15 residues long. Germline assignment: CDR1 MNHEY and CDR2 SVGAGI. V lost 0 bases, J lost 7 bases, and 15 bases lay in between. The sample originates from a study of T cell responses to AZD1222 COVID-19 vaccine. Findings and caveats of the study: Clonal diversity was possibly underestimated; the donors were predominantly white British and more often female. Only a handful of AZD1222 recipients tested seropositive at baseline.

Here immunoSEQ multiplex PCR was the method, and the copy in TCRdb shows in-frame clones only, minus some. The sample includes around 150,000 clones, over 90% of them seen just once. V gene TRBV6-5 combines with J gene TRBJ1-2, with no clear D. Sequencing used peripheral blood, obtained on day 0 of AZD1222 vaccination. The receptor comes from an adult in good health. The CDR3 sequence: CASSYSSEGYGGYTF. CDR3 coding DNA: TGTGCCAGCAGTTACTCCAGTGAAGGGTATGGTGGCTACACCTTC.